This T cell receptor (beta chain) emerged from a study of T cell responses to AZD1222 COVID-19 vaccine. CDR3 size: 15 residues. Trimming took off 1 base at V and 2 bases at J, with 11 bases between the two ends. The germline V gene encodes CDR1 SGHTA and CDR2 FQGNSA. Here immunoSEQ multiplex PCR was the method, and the copy in TCRdb shows in-frame clones only, minus some. The sample lists 150,000 to 200,000 clones; 80% to 95% were seen once. Sequences were derived from peripheral blood, sampled 28 days after the second AZD1222 dose. This chain joins TRBV7-2 and TRBJ1-2; D uncertain. This clonotype was sampled from an adult who received the AZD1222 COVID-19 vaccine. The DNA for the CDR3 is TGTGCCAGCAGCTTAGGGGGAACGGGGAACTATGGCTACACCTTC. Translation gives CASSLGGTGNYGYTF.